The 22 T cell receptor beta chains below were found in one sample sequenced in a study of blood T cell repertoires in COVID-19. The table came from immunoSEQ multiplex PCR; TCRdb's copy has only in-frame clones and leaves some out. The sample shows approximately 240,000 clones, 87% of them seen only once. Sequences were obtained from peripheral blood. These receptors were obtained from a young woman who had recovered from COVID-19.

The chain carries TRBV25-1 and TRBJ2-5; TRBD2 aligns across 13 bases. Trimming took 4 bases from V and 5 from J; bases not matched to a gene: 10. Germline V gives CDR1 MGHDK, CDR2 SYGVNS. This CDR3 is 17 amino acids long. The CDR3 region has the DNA TGTGCCAGCAGTGGACTCGGGACTAGCGGGATCAGGGAGACCCAGTACTTC. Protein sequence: CASSGLGTSGIRETQYF.

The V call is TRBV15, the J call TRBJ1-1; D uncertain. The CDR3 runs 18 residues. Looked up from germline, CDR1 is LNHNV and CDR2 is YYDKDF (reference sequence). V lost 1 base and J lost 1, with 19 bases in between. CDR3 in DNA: TGTGCCACCAGCAGAGGGGGAAGCGGGGAGGGTAAGAACACTGAAGCTTTCTTT. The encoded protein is CATSRGGSGEGKNTEAFF.

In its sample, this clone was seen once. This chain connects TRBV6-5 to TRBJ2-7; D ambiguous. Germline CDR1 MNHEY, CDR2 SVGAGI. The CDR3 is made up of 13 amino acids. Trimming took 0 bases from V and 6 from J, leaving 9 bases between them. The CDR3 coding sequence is TGTGCCAGCAGTTACTCTAGTTTTGGCGAGCAGTACTTC. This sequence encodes CASSYSSFGEQYF.

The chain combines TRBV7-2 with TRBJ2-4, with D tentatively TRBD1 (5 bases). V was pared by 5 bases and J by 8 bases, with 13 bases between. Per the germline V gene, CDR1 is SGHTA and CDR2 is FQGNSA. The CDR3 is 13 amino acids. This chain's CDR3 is CASSVGPTDIQYF. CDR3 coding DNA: TGTGCCAGCAGCGTAGGGCCGACAGACATTCAGTACTTC.

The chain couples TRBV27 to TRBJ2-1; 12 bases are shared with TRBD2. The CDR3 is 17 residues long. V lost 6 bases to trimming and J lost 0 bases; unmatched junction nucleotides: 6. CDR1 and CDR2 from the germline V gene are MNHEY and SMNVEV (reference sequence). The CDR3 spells CASSWTSGVSSYNEQFF. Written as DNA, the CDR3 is TGTGCCAGCAGCTGGACTAGCGGGGTCAGCTCCTACAATGAGCAGTTCTTC.

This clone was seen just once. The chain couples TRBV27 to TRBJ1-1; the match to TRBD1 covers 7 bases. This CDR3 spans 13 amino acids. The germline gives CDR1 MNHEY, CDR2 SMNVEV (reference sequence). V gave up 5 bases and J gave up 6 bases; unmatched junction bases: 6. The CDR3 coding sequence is TGTGCCAGCAGTCTGTTCGGGACAGCTGAAGCTTTCTTT. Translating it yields CASSLFGTAEAFF.

CDR3 DNA sequence: TGTGCCAGCAGCCAAGTTCCTCCCTACGAGCAGTACTTC. Translated, it gives CASSQVPPYEQYF. The gene calls are TRBV4-2 and TRBJ2-7; D not resolved. The V end lost 1 base, the J end lost 2 bases, and 6 bases lay between the germline ends. This CDR3 has 13 amino acids. Germline CDR1 reads LGHNA; CDR2 reads YNFKEQ.

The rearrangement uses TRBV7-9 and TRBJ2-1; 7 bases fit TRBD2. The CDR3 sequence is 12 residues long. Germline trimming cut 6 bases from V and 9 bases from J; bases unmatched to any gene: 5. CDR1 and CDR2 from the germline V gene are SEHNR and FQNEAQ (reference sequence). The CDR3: CASSSLAREQFF. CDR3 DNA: TGTGCCAGCAGTTCACTAGCGCGTGAGCAGTTCTTC.

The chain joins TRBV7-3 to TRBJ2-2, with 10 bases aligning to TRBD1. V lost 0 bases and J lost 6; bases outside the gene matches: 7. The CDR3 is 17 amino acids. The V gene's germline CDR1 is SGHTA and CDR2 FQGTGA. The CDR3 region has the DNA TGTGCCAGCAGCTTAACCTTGGGACAGGGGAAGGCCGGGGAGCTGTTTTTT. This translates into CASSLTLGQGKAGELFF.

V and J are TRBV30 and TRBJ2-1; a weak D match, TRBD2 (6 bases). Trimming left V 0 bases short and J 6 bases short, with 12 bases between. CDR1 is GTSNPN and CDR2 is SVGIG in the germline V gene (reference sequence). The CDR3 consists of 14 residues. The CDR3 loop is CAWSVLSGSNEQFF. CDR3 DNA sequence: TGTGCCTGGAGTGTACTTAGCGGTTCCAATGAGCAGTTCTTC.

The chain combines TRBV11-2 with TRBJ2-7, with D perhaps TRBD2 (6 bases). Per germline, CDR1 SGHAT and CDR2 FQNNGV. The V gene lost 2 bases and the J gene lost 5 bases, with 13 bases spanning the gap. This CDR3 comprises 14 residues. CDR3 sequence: CASSLLVTRDEQYF. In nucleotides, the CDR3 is TGTGCCAGCAGCTTATTAGTGACTAGGGACGAGCAGTACTTC.

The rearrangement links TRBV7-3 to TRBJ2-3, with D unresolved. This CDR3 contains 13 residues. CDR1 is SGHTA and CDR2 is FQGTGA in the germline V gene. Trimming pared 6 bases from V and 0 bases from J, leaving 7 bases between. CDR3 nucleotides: TGTGCCAGCAGGGCGACTAGCACAGATACGCAGTATTTT. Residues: CASRATSTDTQYF.

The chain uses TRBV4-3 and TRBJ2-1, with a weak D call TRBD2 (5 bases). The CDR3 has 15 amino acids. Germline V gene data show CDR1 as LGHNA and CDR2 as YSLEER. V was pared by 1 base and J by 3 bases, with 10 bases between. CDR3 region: CASSQGQLVYNEQFF. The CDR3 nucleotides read TGCGCCAGCAGCCAAGGGCAACTAGTCTACAATGAGCAGTTCTTC.

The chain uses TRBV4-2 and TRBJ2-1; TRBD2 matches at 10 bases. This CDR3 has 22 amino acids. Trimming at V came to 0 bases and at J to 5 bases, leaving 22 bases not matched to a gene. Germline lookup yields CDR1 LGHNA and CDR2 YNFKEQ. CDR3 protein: CASSQDEDLWPVLAGVHNEQFF. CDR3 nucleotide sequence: TGTGCCAGCAGCCAAGATGAAGATTTATGGCCAGTTCTAGCGGGAGTCCACAATGAGCAGTTCTTC.

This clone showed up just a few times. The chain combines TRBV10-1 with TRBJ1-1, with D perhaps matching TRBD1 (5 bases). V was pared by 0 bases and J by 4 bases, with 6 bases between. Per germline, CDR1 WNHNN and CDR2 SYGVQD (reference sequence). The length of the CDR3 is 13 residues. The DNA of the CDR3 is TGCGCCAGCAGTGAGTCCCAGGGCACTGAAGCTTTCTTT. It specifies CASSESQGTEAFF.

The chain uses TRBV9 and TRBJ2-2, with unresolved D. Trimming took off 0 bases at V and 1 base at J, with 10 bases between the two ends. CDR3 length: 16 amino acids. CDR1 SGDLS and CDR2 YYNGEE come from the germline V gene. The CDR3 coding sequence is TGTGCCAGCAGCGTAGCTTCAACTGTGAACACCGGGGAGCTGTTTTTT. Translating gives CASSVASTVNTGELFF. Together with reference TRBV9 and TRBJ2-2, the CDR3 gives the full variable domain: DSGVTQTPKHLITATGQRVTLRCSPRSGDLSVYWYQQSLDQGLQFLIQYYNGEERAKGNILERFSAQQFPDLHSELNLSSLELGDSALYFCASSVASTVNTGELFFGEGSRLTVL.

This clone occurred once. CDR3 coding DNA: TGTGCCAGCAGCGTTGGACAGGGCTTCGCCTACGAGCAGTACTTC. It is translated as CASSVGQGFAYEQYF. This sequence joins TRBV9 and TRBJ2-7, with TRBD1 matching 8 bases. CDR1 SGDLS and CDR2 YYNGEE come from the germline V gene. CDR3 length equals 15 residues. The V and J ends lost 2 bases and 2 bases, in that order; junction bases with no gene match: 6. The variable domain in full, with the rest retrieved from reference TRBV9 and TRBJ2-7, is DSGVTQTPKHLITATGQRVTLRCSPRSGDLSVYWYQQSLDQGLQFLIQYYNGEERAKGNILERFSAQQFPDLHSELNLSSLELGDSALYFCASSVGQGFAYEQYFGPGTRLTVT.

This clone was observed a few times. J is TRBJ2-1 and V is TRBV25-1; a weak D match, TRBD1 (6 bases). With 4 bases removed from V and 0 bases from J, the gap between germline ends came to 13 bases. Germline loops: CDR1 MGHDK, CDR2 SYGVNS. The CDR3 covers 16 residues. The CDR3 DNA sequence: TGTGCCAGCAGTGCTCAAGGGGGAAGCTCCTACAATGAGCAGTTCTTC. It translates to CASSAQGGSSYNEQFF.

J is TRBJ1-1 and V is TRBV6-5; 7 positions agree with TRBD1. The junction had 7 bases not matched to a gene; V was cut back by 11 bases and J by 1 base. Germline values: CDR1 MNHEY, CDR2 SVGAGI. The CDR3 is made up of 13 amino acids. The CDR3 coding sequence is TGTGCCGGAGGACGGGACAGGAACACTGAAGCTTTCTTT. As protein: CAGGRDRNTEAFF.

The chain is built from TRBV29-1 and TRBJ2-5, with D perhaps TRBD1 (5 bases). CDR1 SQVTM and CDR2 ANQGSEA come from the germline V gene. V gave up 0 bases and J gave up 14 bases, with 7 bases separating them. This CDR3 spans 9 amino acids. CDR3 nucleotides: TGCAGCGTTGAAGAAACAGGATACTTC. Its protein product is CSVEETGYF.

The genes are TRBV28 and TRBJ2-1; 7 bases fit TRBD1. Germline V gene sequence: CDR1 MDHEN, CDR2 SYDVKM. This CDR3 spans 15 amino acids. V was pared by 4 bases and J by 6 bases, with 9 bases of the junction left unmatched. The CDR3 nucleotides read TGTGCCAGCAGTTATTCGGGACAGAATTTCAATGAGCAGTTCTTC. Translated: CASSYSGQNFNEQFF.

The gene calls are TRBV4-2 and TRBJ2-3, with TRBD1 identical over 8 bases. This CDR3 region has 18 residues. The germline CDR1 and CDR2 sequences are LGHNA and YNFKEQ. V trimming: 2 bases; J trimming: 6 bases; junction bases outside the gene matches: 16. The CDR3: CASSQPLVPGGTPDTQYF. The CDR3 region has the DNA TGTGCCAGCAGCCAACCCTTAGTACCAGGGGGCACTCCCGATACGCAGTATTTT.